This T cell receptor (beta chain) was documented in a study of T cell responses to AZD1222 COVID-19 vaccine. General study results and limits: Reportedly, close to half of spike-specific TCRs are directed against unmutated variant regions. Repertoire collection took place solely once the T cell response had peaked.

In regard to this clone: The antigen is not known.

Generated by immunoSEQ multiplex PCR, the TCRdb table keeps only in-frame clones and is missing some. This table has 200,000 or so clones, about nine tenths appearing once. The germline V gene has CDR1 SGHTA and CDR2 FQGTGA. CDR3 length equals 15 residues. Trimming cost V 0 bases and J 3 bases; bases outside gene matches: 3. The sequence derives from an adult in good health. The chain has TRBV7-3 and TRBJ1-1, with 8 bases identical to TRBD1. The starting material was peripheral blood, obtained on day 0 of MenACWY control vaccination. The CDR3: CASSLTTGGHTEAFF. The CDR3 nucleotides read TGTGCCAGCAGCTTAACCACAGGGGGGCACACTGAAGCTTTCTTT. Supplemented by reference TRBV7-3 and TRBJ1-1, the full variable domain reads GAGVSQTPSNKVTEKGKYVELRCDPISGHTALYWYRQSLGQGPEFLIYFQGTGAADDSGLPNDRFFAVRPEGSVSTLKIQRTERGDSAVYLCASSLTTGGHTEAFFGQGTRLTVV.